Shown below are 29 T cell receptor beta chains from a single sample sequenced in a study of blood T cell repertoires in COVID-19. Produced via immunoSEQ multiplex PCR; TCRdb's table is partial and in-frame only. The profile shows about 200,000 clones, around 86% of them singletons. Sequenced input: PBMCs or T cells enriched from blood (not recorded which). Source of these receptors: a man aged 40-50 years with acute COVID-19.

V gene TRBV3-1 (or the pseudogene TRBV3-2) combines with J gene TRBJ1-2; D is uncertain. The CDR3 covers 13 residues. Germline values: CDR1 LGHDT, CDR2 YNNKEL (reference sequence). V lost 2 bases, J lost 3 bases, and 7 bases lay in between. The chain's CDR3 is CASSQWEDYGYTF. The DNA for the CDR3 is TGTGCCAGCAGCCAATGGGAGGACTATGGCTACACCTTC.

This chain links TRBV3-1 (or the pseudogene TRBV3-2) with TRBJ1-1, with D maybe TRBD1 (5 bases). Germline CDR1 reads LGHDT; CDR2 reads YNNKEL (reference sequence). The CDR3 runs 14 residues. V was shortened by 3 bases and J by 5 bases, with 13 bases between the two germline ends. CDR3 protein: CASSHLVGRTEAFF. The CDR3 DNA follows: TGTGCCAGCAGCCATTTGGTGGGGCGTACTGAAGCTTTCTTT.

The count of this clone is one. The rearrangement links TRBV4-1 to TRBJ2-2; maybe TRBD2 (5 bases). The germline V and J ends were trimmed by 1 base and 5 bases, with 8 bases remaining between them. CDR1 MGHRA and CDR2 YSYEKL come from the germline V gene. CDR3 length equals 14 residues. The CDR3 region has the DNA TGCGCCAGCAGCCAAGTACGCGGGACCGGGGAGCTGTTTTTT. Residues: CASSQVRGTGELFF.

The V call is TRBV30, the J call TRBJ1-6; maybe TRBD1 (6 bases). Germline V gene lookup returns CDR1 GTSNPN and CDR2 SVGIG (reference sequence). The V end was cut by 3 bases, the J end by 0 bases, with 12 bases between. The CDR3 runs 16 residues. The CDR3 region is CAWRNRASSYNSPLHF. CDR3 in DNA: TGTGCCTGGAGGAACAGGGCGAGCTCCTATAATTCACCCCTCCACTTT. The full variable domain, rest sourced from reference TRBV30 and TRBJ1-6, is SQTIHQWPATLVQPVGSPLSLECTVEGTSNPNLYWYRQAAGRGLQLLFYSVGIGQISSEVPQNLSASRPQDRQFILSSKKLLLSDSGFYLCAWRNRASSYNSPLHFGNGTRLTVT.

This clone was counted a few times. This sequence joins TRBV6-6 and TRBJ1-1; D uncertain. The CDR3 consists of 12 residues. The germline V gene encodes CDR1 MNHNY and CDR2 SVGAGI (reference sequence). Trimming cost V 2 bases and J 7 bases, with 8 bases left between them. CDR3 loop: CASSYNTDEAFF. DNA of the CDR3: TGTGCCAGCAGTTACAACACCGATGAAGCTTTCTTT.

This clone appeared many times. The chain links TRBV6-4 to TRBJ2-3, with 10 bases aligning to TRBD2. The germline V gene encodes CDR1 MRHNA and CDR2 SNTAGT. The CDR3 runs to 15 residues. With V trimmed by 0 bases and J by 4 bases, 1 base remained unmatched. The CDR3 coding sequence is TGTGCCAGCAGTGACTCACTAGCGGGACCAGATACGCAGTATTTT. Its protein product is CASSDSLAGPDTQYF.

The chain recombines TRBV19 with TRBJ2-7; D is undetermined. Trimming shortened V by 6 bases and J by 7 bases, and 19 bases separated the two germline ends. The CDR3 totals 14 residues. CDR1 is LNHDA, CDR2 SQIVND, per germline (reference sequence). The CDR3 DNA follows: TGTGCCAGTAGCCAGACTCGTTCTACGCGGGAGCAGTACTTC. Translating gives CASSQTRSTREQYF.

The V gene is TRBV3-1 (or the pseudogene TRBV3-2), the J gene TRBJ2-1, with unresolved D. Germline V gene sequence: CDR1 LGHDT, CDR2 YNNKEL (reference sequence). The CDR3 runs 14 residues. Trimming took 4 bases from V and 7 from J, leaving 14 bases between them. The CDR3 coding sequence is TGTGCCAGCAGCCCCCCGTCGCGCCAAAATGAGCAGTTCTTC. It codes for CASSPPSRQNEQFF.

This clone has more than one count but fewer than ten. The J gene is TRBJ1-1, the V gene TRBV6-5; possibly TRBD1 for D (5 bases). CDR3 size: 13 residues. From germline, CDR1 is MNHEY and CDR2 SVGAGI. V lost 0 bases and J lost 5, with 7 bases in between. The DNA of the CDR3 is TGTGCCAGCAGTTACTCGGAGGGGACTGAAGCTTTCTTT. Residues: CASSYSEGTEAFF.

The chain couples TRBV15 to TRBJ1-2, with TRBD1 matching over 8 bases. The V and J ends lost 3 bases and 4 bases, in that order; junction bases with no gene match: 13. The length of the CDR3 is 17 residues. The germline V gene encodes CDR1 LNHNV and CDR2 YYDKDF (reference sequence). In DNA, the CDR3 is TGTGCCACCAGCAGCACGGACAGGGTCTTTGGGAGCTATGGCTACACCTTC. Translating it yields CATSSTDRVFGSYGYTF.

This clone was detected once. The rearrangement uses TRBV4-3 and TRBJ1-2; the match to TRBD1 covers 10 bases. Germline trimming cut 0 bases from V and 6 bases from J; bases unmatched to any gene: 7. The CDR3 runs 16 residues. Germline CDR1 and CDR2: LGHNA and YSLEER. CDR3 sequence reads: CASSQEAGQGRHGYTF. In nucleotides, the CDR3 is TGCGCCAGCAGCCAAGAGGCGGGACAGGGGAGGCATGGCTACACCTTC.

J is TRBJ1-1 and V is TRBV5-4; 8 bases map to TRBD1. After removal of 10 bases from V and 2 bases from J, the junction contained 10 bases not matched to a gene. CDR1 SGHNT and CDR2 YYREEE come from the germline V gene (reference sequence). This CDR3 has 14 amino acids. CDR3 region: CASEKGQANTEAFF. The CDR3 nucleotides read TGTGCCTCGGAAAAGGGACAGGCAAACACTGAAGCTTTCTTT.

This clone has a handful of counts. The CDR3 loop is CASSSLTRSYSYNEQFF. For the CDR3, the DNA is TGTGCCAGCAGCTCTCTGACTAGATCATACTCCTACAATGAGCAGTTCTTC. The chain joins TRBV3-1 (or the pseudogene TRBV3-2) to TRBJ2-1; tentative D call: TRBD2 (6 bases). The germline CDR1 and CDR2 sequences are LGHDT and YNNKEL (reference sequence). The ends were cut back, 5 bases at V and 0 bases at J, with 17 bases in the middle. The CDR3 has 17 residues.

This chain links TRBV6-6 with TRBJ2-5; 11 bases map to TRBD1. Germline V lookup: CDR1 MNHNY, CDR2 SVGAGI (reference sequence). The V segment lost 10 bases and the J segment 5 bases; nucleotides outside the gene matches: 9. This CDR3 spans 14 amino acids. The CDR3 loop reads CAISLRDRGETQYF. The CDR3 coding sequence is TGTGCCATCTCCCTACGGGACAGGGGGGAGACCCAGTACTTC.

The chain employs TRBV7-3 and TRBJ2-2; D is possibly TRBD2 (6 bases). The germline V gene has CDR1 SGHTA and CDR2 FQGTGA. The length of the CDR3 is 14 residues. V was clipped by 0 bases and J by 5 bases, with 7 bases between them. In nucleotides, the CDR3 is TGTGCCAGCAGCTTAACCGGGAGTACCGGGGAGCTGTTTTTT. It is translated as CASSLTGSTGELFF.

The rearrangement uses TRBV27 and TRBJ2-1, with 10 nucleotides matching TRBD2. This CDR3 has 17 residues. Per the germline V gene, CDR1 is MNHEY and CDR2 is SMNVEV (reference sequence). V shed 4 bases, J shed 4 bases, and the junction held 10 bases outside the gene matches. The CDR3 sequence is CASSSGRLAGIYNEQFF. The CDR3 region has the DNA TGTGCCAGCAGTTCGGGGAGACTAGCGGGTATTTACAATGAGCAGTTCTTC.

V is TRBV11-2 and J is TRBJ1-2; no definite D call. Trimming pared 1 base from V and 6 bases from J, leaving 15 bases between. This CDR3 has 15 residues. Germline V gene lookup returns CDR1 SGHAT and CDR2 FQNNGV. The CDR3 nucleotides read TGTGCCAGCAGCTTAGCTGCCGGTTTGGTAGATGGCTACACCTTC. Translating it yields CASSLAAGLVDGYTF.

DNA for the CDR3: TGTGCCAGCGAAAGAGGGGGTGGAGGAGAGACCCAGTACTTC. Its protein product is CASERGGGGETQYF. The V call is TRBV6-5, the J call TRBJ2-5; a weak D match, TRBD1 (6 bases). The ends were cut back, 8 bases at V and 4 bases at J, with 17 bases in the middle. This CDR3 is built from 14 residues. Germline V gene sequence: CDR1 MNHEY, CDR2 SVGAGI.

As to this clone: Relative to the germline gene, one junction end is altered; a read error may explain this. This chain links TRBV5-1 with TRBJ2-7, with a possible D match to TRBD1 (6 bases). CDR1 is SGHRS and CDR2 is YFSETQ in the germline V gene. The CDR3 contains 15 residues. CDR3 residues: CASSLLSRDDGQINF. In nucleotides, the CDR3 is TGCGCCAGCAGCTTGTTGTCCCGGGACGACGGACAGATTAACTTC.

CDR3 sequence reads: CASSKGLAGSSGANVLTF. The DNA of the CDR3 is TGTGCCAGCAGCAAGGGACTAGCGGGTTCCTCTGGGGCCAACGTCCTGACTTTC. This rearrangement joins TRBV11-2 to TRBJ2-6; TRBD2 aligns across 12 bases. The CDR3 spans 18 residues. J was trimmed by 0 bases and V by 5 bases; bases with no gene match: 5. Germline CDR1 reads SGHAT; CDR2 reads FQNNGV.

CDR3 amino acids: CATSAGLAIGHEQFF. In DNA, the CDR3 is TGTGCCACCAGTGCTGGACTAGCGATCGGGCATGAGCAGTTCTTC. The chain is built from TRBV24-1 and TRBJ2-1; 9 nucleotides line up with TRBD2. After removal of 5 bases from V and 8 bases from J, the junction contained 9 bases not matched to a gene. CDR1 KGHDR and CDR2 SFDVKD come from the germline V gene. The CDR3 is 15 amino acids.

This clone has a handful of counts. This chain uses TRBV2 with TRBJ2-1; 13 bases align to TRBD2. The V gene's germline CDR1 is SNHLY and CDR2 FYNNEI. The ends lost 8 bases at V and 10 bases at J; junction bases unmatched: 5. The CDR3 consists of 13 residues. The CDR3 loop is CASGLAGDREQFF. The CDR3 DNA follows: TGTGCCAGCGGACTAGCGGGAGATCGGGAGCAGTTCTTC.

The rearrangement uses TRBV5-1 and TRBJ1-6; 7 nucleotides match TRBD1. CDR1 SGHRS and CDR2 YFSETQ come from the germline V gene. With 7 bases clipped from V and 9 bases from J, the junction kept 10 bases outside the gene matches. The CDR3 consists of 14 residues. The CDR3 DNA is TGCGCCAGCGGCGAGGGGGCCTGGGGTTCACCCCTCCACTTT. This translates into CASGEGAWGSPLHF.

The CDR3 bases are TGCGCCAGCAGCTTGAGCTCCGGGACAGATGAAAAACTGTTTTTT. Amino acid sequence: CASSLSSGTDEKLFF. The V and J genes are TRBV5-1 and TRBJ1-4, with 7 bases aligning to TRBD1. The CDR3 loop spans 15 amino acids. V lost 1 base, J lost 6 bases, and 6 bases stayed unmatched. Germline V lookup: CDR1 SGHRS, CDR2 YFSETQ.

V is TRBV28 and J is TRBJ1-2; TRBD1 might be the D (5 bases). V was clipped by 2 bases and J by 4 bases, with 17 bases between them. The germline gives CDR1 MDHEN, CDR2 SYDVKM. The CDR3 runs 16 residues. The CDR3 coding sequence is TGTGCCAGCAGTTTACGAATTGGACACTACCCCTATGGCTACACCTTC. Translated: CASSLRIGHYPYGYTF.

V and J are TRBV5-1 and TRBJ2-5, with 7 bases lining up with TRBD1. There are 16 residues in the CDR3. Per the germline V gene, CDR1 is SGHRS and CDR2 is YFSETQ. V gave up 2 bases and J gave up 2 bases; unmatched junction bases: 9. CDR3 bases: TGCGCCAGCAGCTTAACTGCACAGGGGTGGCAAGAGACCCAGTACTTC. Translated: CASSLTAQGWQETQYF.

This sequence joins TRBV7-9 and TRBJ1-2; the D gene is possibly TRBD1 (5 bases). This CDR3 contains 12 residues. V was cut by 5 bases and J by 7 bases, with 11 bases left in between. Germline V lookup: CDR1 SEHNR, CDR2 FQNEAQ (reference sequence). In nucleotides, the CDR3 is TGTGCCAGCAGCCCCGGGACTTCTGGCTACACCTTC. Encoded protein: CASSPGTSGYTF.

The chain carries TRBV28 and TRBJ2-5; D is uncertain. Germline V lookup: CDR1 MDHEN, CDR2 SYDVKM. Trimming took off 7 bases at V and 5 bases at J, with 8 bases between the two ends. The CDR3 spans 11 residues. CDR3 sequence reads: CASTARETQYF. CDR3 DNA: TGTGCCAGCACTGCGAGGGAGACCCAGTACTTC.

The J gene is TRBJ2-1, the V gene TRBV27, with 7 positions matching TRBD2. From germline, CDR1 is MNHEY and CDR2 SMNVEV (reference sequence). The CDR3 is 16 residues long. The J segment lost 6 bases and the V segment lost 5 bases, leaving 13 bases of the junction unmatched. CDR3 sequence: CASSPLTSGIGNEQFF. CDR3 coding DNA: TGTGCCAGCAGTCCACTCACCAGCGGGATTGGCAATGAGCAGTTCTTC.